The 10 T cell receptor beta chains below were found in one sample sequenced in a study of T-cell reconstitution after alpha-beta-depleted transplantation in children. This sample's TCRbeta library carried unique molecular identifier barcodes. In TCRdb, the PCR reads were re-called with MiXCR into one record per CDR3 protein. Of about 140,000 distinct CDR3 sequences listed, more than 8% are singletons. Source: PBMCs, mostly from graft donor cells, taken 180 days after TCRalphabeta/CD19-depleted stem cell transplant. Every receptor here comes from a female patient aged 2 to 10 who had a stem cell transplant for congenital amegakaryocytic thrombocytopenia, so the T cells may come from the graft donor.

The rearrangement links TRBV3-1 to TRBJ1-6; D call uncertain. The germline V gene has CDR1 LGHDT and CDR2 YNNKEL (reference sequence). CDR3 length: 15 residues. Trimming shortened V by 8 bases and J by 5 bases, and 16 bases separated the two germline ends. The CDR3 loop is CASQRLAGDNSPLHF. The CDR3 nucleotides are TGTGCCAGCCAAAGGTTGGCGGGCGATAATTCACCCCTCCACTTT.

In this sample, this clonotype turned up many times. V and J are TRBV4-1 and TRBJ2-7; TRBD1 agrees at 7 bases. Trimming took 1 base from V and 0 from J; bases not matched to a gene: 3. The CDR3 has 15 residues. The germline V gene has CDR1 MGHRA and CDR2 YSYEKL. DNA for the CDR3: TGCGCCAGCAGCCAAGTACGGGACAGCTCCTACGAGCAGTACTTC. It is translated as CASSQVRDSSYEQYF.

In its sample, this clonotype was seen many times. The J gene is TRBJ2-3, the V gene TRBV10-3, with TRBD2 matching over 11 bases. In germline, CDR1 is ENHRY, CDR2 SYGVKD. This CDR3 has 15 amino acids. V lost 10 bases and J lost 2; bases outside the gene matches: 8. This CDR3 is CATGGSGRDTDTQYF. DNA of the CDR3: TGTGCCACGGGGGGTAGCGGGAGGGACACAGATACGCAGTATTTT.

Ten or more counts support this clonotype. The V and J genes are TRBV5-5 and TRBJ1-1; D ambiguous. This CDR3 comprises 14 residues. Trimming removed 1 base from V and 7 bases from J, with 14 bases in between. Germline V gives CDR1 SGHKS, CDR2 YYEKEE (reference sequence). The DNA for the CDR3 is TGTGCCAGCAGCTTGCTCTGGTCCGGCATTGAAGCTTTCTTT. Amino acid sequence: CASSLLWSGIEAFF.

In its sample, this clonotype was seen many times. The chain recombines TRBV6-5 with TRBJ2-7; D is unresolved. Trimming removed 0 bases from V and 0 bases from J, with 9 bases in between. Germline V gives CDR1 MNHEY, CDR2 SVGAGI. CDR3 size: 15 residues. For the CDR3, the DNA is TGTGCCAGCAGTTACTCGACCGCAGGCTCCTACGAGCAGTACTTC. Protein: CASSYSTAGSYEQYF.

This clonotype has just a few counts. CDR3 sequence reads: CASSSPYGGSYEQYF. The CDR3 DNA follows: TGTGCCAGCAGCTCCCCGTATGGGGGCTCCTACGAGCAGTACTTC. The chain couples TRBV7-6 to TRBJ2-7; D is possibly TRBD1 or TRBD2 (5 bases each). Per the germline V gene, CDR1 is SGHVS and CDR2 is FNYEAQ. With 4 bases removed from V and 0 bases from J, the gap between germline ends came to 13 bases. The length of the CDR3 is 15 residues. Filled out from reference TRBV7-6 and TRBJ2-7, the complete variable domain reads GAGVSQSPRYKVTKRGQDVALRCDPISGHVSLYWYRQALGQGPEFLTYFNYEAQQDKSGLPNDRFSAERPEGSISTLTIQRTEQRDSAMYRCASSSPYGGSYEQYFGPGTRLTVT.

The chain combines TRBV10-3 with TRBJ1-5; D may be TRBD1 (5 bases). The length of the CDR3 is 13 residues. The germline gives CDR1 ENHRY, CDR2 SYGVKD. V was trimmed by 3 bases and J by 9 bases, leaving 12 bases between them. The CDR3 region is CAISDRSGGPQHF. For the CDR3, the DNA is TGTGCCATCAGTGACAGATCCGGGGGGCCCCAGCATTTT.

At least ten counts were recorded for this clonotype. The chain is built from TRBV28 and TRBJ1-6; perhaps TRBD1 as D (6 bases). V was cut by 6 bases and J by 2 bases, with 11 bases left in between. The CDR3 covers 15 residues. In germline, CDR1 is MDHEN, CDR2 SYDVKM. The CDR3 protein is CASREQGAYNSPLHF. The CDR3 DNA sequence: TGTGCCAGCAGGGAACAGGGTGCCTATAATTCACCCCTCCACTTT.

This clonotype was picked up many times. CDR3 protein: CASSRDFPDEQFF. The CDR3 region has the DNA TGTGCCAGCAGCAGGGACTTTCCAGATGAGCAGTTCTTC. The chain links TRBV7-8 to TRBJ2-1, with D maybe TRBD2 (6 bases). CDR1 is SGHVS, CDR2 FQNEAQ, per germline. The CDR3 is 13 residues long. The V gene lost 5 bases and the J gene lost 8 bases, with 13 bases spanning the gap.

In this sample, this clonotype turned up many times. In DNA form, the CDR3 reads TGCAGTGCGATGTCCTCCCGTTTCTCCATTCAGGGGAGCTCCATTCAGGAAAAACTGTTTTTT. Translating gives CSAMSSRFSIQGSSIQEKLFF. The chain links TRBV20-1 to TRBJ1-4; tentative D call: TRBD1 (6 bases). The germline gives CDR1 DFQATT, CDR2 SNEGSKA (reference sequence). V lost 6 bases to trimming and J lost 8 bases, with 40 bases between them. The CDR3 loop spans 21 amino acids.